Presented here are 8 T cell receptor beta chains from one specimen sequenced in a study of blood T cell repertoires in COVID-19 (dated by TCRdb to 2018 to 2020). The method behind the library was the immunoSEQ multiplex PCR assay. TCRdb's version of the immuneACCESS table is confined to in-frame rearrangements and falls short of the full clone set. An unresolved V gene accounts for under half of the shortfall where checked; the remainder is of unknown origin. The sample contains just over 300,000 clones, 85% to 90% of them found a single time. 1.5% to 2% of the sample rests with the top ten. Sequencing was carried out using peripheral blood. The receptors originated from a woman younger than 45 with COVID-19, enrolled during active disease.

The genes are TRBV4-1 and TRBJ1-1; 9 bases fit TRBD1. Germline CDR1 reads MGHRA; CDR2 reads YSYEKL. The V and J ends lost 0 bases and 7 bases, in that order; junction bases with no gene match: 12. The CDR3 loop spans 17 amino acids. Here the CDR3 DNA reads TGCGCCAGCAGCCAAGATAGTTTGTCGGGACAGGGATTTGAAGCTTTCTTT. Its translation: CASSQDSLSGQGFEAFF.

V gene TRBV19 combines with J gene TRBJ1-1; 7 nucleotides agree with TRBD1. There are 15 residues in the CDR3. The junction had 10 bases not matched to a gene; V was cut back by 5 bases and J by 4 bases. The germline V gene encodes CDR1 LNHDA and CDR2 SQIVND (reference sequence). The CDR3 DNA is TGTGCCAGTAGTCCAAATACCCGACAGGGCACTGAAGCTTTCTTT. Encoded protein: CASSPNTRQGTEAFF.

This chain connects TRBV6-1 to TRBJ1-2; D is undetermined. V was pared by 2 bases and J by 3 bases, with 13 bases between. Germline V gene sequence: CDR1 MNHNS, CDR2 SASEGT. The CDR3 contains 15 residues. CDR3 in amino acids: CASSEIVGGDYGYTF. CDR3 coding DNA: TGTGCCAGCAGTGAAATTGTAGGAGGCGACTATGGCTACACCTTC.

The V call is TRBV15, the J call TRBJ2-1; TRBD1 might be the D (6 bases). The V gene's germline CDR1 is LNHNV and CDR2 YYDKDF (reference sequence). The CDR3 is 13 residues long. The ends were cut back, 3 bases at V and 6 bases at J, with 9 bases in the middle. CDR3 region: CATSSRGFNEQFF. The CDR3 DNA is TGTGCCACCAGCAGCAGGGGATTCAATGAGCAGTTCTTC.

This clone appeared a few times. This rearrangement joins TRBV10-3 to TRBJ2-7, with 13 positions matching TRBD2. This CDR3 comprises 15 residues. Germline CDR1 reads ENHRY; CDR2 reads SYGVKD. Unmatched junction bases numbered 2, after V lost 2 bases and J lost 4 bases. The CDR3 DNA follows: TGTGCCATCAGTGAGACTAGCGGGGGGGCATACGAGCAGTACTTC. Residues: CAISETSGGAYEQYF.

The rearrangement joins TRBV11-2 to TRBJ1-2; 7 nucleotides align to TRBD1. V was clipped by 0 bases and J by 0 bases; unmatched bases: 16. The length of the CDR3 is 20 residues. Per the germline V gene, CDR1 is SGHAT and CDR2 is FQNNGV. DNA for the CDR3: TGTGCCAGCAGCTTAGACCGAGGGCGTCGGGACGGGACAGCTAACTATGGCTACACCTTC. The encoded protein is CASSLDRGRRDGTANYGYTF.

This chain connects TRBV5-8 to TRBJ2-2; perhaps TRBD1 as D (5 bases). CDR1 and CDR2 (germline): SGHTS, YDEGEE. V shed 1 base and J shed 7 bases, with 5 bases lying between them. The CDR3 consists of 12 residues. CDR3 DNA: TGTGCCAGCAGCTTGACAGGCGGGGAGCTGTTTTTT. This translates into CASSLTGGELFF.

The CDR3 here is CASRSEAAEAFF. CDR3 DNA sequence: TGTGCCAGCAGGTCCGAGGCTGCTGAAGCTTTCTTT. This rearrangement joins TRBV12-3 or TRBV12-4 to TRBJ1-1; no reliable D call. V shed 6 bases and J shed 6 bases, with 11 bases lying between them. CDR3 length: 12 amino acids.